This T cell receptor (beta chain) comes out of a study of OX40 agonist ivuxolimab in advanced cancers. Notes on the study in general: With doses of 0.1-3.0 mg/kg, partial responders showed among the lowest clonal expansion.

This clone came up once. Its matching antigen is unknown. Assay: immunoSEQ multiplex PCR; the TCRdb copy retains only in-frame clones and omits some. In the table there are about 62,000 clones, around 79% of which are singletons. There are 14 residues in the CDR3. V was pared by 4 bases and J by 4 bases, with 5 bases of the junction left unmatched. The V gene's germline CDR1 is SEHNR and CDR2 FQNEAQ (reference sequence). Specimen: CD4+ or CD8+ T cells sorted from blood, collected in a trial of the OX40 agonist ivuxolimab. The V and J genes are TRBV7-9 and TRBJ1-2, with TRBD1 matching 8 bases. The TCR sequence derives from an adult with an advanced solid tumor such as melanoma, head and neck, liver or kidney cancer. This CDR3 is CASSSPGTGYGYTF. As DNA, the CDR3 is TGTGCCAGCAGCTCTCCGGGGACAGGCTATGGCTACACCTTC.